This T cell receptor (beta chain) appears in the sequencing data of a study of blood T cell repertoires in COVID-19. There are 14 residues in the CDR3. Germline CDR1 ENHRY, CDR2 SYGVKD. The V gene lost 3 bases and the J gene lost 3 bases, with 9 bases spanning the gap. In the source study's methods: From reference gene primer amplification, estimates of nucleated cell counts were derived. This table comes from immunoSEQ multiplex PCR, and its TCRdb copy is limited to in-frame clones, with some not included. The DNA was the basis for D and trimming; V, J and clone size are from that table. The data contain about 18,000 clones, around 88% of them seen just once; the ten biggest clones take up over 4%.

The source is a woman aged 25-40 years who had recovered from COVID-19. Sequencing used PBMCs or T cells enriched from blood (not recorded which). V and J are TRBV10-3 and TRBJ1-5; D ambiguous. The CDR3 DNA follows: TGTGCCATCAGTGATGCGGGGAACAATCAGCCCCAGCATTTT. Translating gives CAISDAGNNQPQHF.